This T cell receptor (delta chain) was recovered during a study of γδ T cells in repeated Plasmodium falciparum infection. Study conclusions and caveats: One small rural Malian village, predominantly a single ethnic group, supplied the cohort. Vgamma9/Vdelta2+ repertoires stayed stably polyclonal over time and infection.

Bulk repertoires came from Vgamma9/Vdelta2+ or Vdelta2-negative gammadelta T cells flow-sorted from PBMC. Sequencing covered both gamma and delta TCR chains per sample. TCRdb applied CATT to the multiplex PCR reads for clone calling. Of roughly 90,000 delta-chain clones listed, approximately 1.4% are singletons. Concerning this clone: Its antigen is currently unknown. This DNA's translation differs at residue 16 from TCRdb's protein, which comes from a much larger clone; a read error is likely, and the protein shown is translated from the DNA.

Germline CDR1 TSWWSYY, CDR2 QGS. The CDR3 sequence is 24 residues long. The V gene end was trimmed by 0 bases and the J gene end by 0 bases; junction bases not matched to a gene: 27. The chain uses TRDV1 and TRDJ1; 8 bases fit TRDD3. Matching the DNA to germline supplied the J gene, which TCRdb does not give. Specimen: gamma-delta T cells from blood. The source is a pool of human donors (malaria-infected and uninfected, not separated). The CDR3 spells CALGELMGHSRWGLGGTDTDKLIF. The CDR3 DNA is TGTGCTCTTGGGGAACTAATGGGTCATTCCCGCTGGGGACTGGGGGGTACGGACACCGATAAACTCATCTTT.